This T cell receptor (beta chain) was recorded in a study of control samples from healthy donors and cancer patients. Germline CDR1 is MDHEN and CDR2 is SYDVKM. Trimming removed 5 bases from V and 2 bases from J; junction bases left unmatched: 12. This CDR3 has 16 residues. The method was immunoSEQ multiplex PCR; TCRdb's version includes in-frame clones alone and lacks a portion of them. The sample includes over 80,000 clones, approximately 78% of them seen just once. Specimen: blood. This sequence originates from a man aged 60 to 69 in good health. The chain couples TRBV28 to TRBJ2-7; 7 positions agree with TRBD2. CDR3 DNA: TGTGCCAGCAGTCCCGTCCGGACCGGGGGGACCTACGAGCAGTACTTC. It translates to CASSPVRTGGTYEQYF.